This TCR beta chain was sequenced during a study of blood T cell repertoires in COVID-19 (dated by TCRdb to about 2020). With regard to the full study: Samples covering the acute and convalescent phases of COVID-19 were provided by collaborators in the United States, Italy and Spain. The material from the prospective study consisted of cDNA or gDNA derived from T cells, B-cell-depleted T cells, or PBMCs. The dataset comprised deeply sampled blood TCRbeta repertoires from subjects exposed to, actively infected with, or recovered from COVID-19. The repertoires were released in a freely available public database meant as a resource for research on the immune response to SARS-CoV-2. The samples were drawn from the first 160 participants of the ongoing ImmuneRACE study and from 1,200 or so subjects provided by 6 global collaborators. A de-identified subject ID, COVID-19 status, age in years and sex were almost always included in the sample metadata. Where available, HLA class I and class II types were taken from metadata supplied by the sample provider and were not determined by assay-based typing.

What the work shows at the level of the full study, not this receptor alone: Clinical and demographic metadata were provided uncurated, with the amount varying by source and participant.

The CDR3 numbers 14 residues from cysteine through phenylalanine. Only the CDR3 region is kept as DNA, spanning 42 bases read in frame from base 1. The junction shows trimming of 3 bases on V and 0 bases on J, and the gene matches do not reach 5 bases of it. CDR1 and CDR2 were assigned from the germline V gene (reference sequence) as DFQATT and SNEGSKA. TCRbeta CDR3 regions were amplified from genomic DNA using the immunoSEQ Assay, a bias-controlled multiplex PCR. Per the original workflow: The number of nucleated cells in each sample was estimated by amplification of reference gene primers within the assay. To quantify the absolute abundance of each unique TCRbeta CDR3 rearrangement, sequence reads were collapsed and filtered. For each sample, productive Simpson clonality was calculated by taking the square root of Simpson's diversity index across productive rearrangements. TCRdb stores this immuneACCESS table with in-frame sequences only. Part of the clones is absent; in the studies checked, under half of the shortfall reflects unresolved V genes, and no reason is known for the rest. Clonal size and the V and J genes are those of that table, whereas D and trimming came from the DNA. The sample data list around 250,000 clones, and approximately 85% of these were observed just once. The top ten hold roughly 4.6% of the sample.

Whole blood was collected in K2EDTA tubes by collaborating institutions according to the institutions' own protocols. For TCRbeta analysis, collaborator samples were shipped as frozen whole blood, as isolated PBMCs, or as DNA extracted from either sample type. Turning to this clone: Its antigen is currently not known. The record has no base qualities; no much larger clone is one base away.

The rearrangement joined TRBV20-1 to TRBJ2-7; 7 central bases correspond to TRBD2. What was sequenced was peripheral blood. This sequence originates from a man over 45 with active or convalescent COVID-19. The CDR3 loop reads CSASPAGASYEQYF. The nucleotide sequence reads as follows: TGCAGTGCTAGTCCGGCGGGAGCCTCCTACGAGCAGTACTTC.